Listed here are 8 T cell receptor beta chains from one sample, sequenced in a study of blood T cell repertoires in COVID-19. Clones were sequenced by immunoSEQ multiplex PCR, and TCRdb holds only the in-frame ones, with some missing. The sample carries approximately 210,000 clones, less than 85% recorded once. The specimen was peripheral blood. The receptor source for this set is an elderly woman with acute or convalescent COVID-19.

This chain uses TRBV10-3 with TRBJ1-5; D is possibly TRBD1 (6 bases). Germline V gene data show CDR1 as ENHRY and CDR2 as SYGVKD. V lost 3 bases, J lost 5 bases, and 11 bases lay in between. This CDR3 is built from 14 residues. Here the CDR3 reads CAISDRGVHQPQHF. The CDR3 region has the DNA TGTGCCATCAGTGACAGGGGCGTGCATCAGCCCCAGCATTTT.

In this sample, this clone turned up a few times. The J gene is TRBJ2-3, the V gene TRBV6-1; no reliable D call. The CDR3 is 13 amino acids. V dropped 3 bases and J dropped 2 bases, with 6 bases sitting between them. Germline lookup yields CDR1 MNHNS and CDR2 SASEGT. CDR3 in amino acids: CASSDPSTDTQYF. DNA for the CDR3: TGTGCCAGCAGTGACCCATCCACAGATACGCAGTATTTT.

The chain couples TRBV6-1 to TRBJ2-5; TRBD1 aligns across 8 bases. From germline, CDR1 is MNHNS and CDR2 SASEGT. V lost 2 bases, J lost 1 base, and 6 bases stayed unmatched. The CDR3 length is 16 residues. The CDR3 DNA reads TGTGCCAGCAGTGAATTTACAGGGGGTCTCCAAGAGACCCAGTACTTC. Translation gives CASSEFTGGLQETQYF.

This clone was detected once. The V gene is TRBV9, the J gene TRBJ2-2, with 10 bases fitting TRBD2. This CDR3 is built from 19 residues. V dropped 0 bases and J dropped 6; count of bases not matched to a gene: 14. Germline loops: CDR1 SGDLS, CDR2 YYNGEE. CDR3 sequence (DNA): TGTGCCAGCAGCGTAGAGCCCCCTACTAGCGGGGTCCCACCCGGGGAGCTGTTTTTT. Translated, it gives CASSVEPPTSGVPPGELFF.

This rearrangement joins TRBV5-4 to TRBJ1-5, with 7 bases that match TRBD1. The CDR3 length is 13 residues. V shed 3 bases, J shed 8 bases, and the junction held 5 bases outside the gene matches. Germline V lookup: CDR1 SGHNT, CDR2 YYREEE (reference sequence). CDR3 in amino acids: CASSYDREEPQHF. Written as DNA, the CDR3 is TGTGCCAGCAGCTACGACAGGGAAGAGCCCCAGCATTTT.

This chain connects TRBV5-6 to TRBJ1-2, with TRBD1 matching over 11 bases. In germline, CDR1 is SGHDT, CDR2 YYEEEE. This CDR3 spans 15 amino acids. V lost 3 bases and J lost 4; bases outside the gene matches: 5. The CDR3 is CASSSVDRGPYGYTF. As DNA, the CDR3 is TGTGCCAGCAGCTCGGTGGACAGGGGGCCCTATGGCTACACCTTC. The variable domain in full, completed from reference TRBV5-6 and TRBJ1-2, reads DAGVTQSPTHLIKTRGQQVTLRCSPKSGHDTVSWYQQALGQGPQFIFQYYEEEERQRGNFPDRFSGHQFPNYSSELNVNALLLGDSALYLCASSSVDRGPYGYTFGSGTRLTVV.

This chain joins TRBV6-5 and TRBJ2-1; 8 bases are shared with TRBD1. V was pared by 4 bases and J by 7 bases, with 6 bases of the junction left unmatched. The germline CDR1 and CDR2 sequences are MNHEY and SVGAGI. This CDR3 comprises 14 residues. CDR3 nucleotides: TGTGCCAGCAGTTCCCCGGACAGGGCTAATGAGCAGTTCTTC. The encoded protein is CASSSPDRANEQFF.

V gene TRBV3-1 (or the pseudogene TRBV3-2) combines with J gene TRBJ1-4; 11 bases line up with TRBD1. V gave up 2 bases and J gave up 3 bases; unmatched junction bases: 2. The CDR3 spans 16 residues. Germline CDR1 reads LGHDT; CDR2 reads YNNKEL (reference sequence). DNA for the CDR3: TGTGCCAGCAGCCAAAGGACAGGGGGCTCTAATGAAAAACTGTTTTTT. Translating gives CASSQRTGGSNEKLFF.